The 32 T cell receptor beta chains presented below share a single source sample, sequenced in a study of STAT3 mutations in large granular lymphocyte leukemia. Findings and limits, study-wide: Every T-LGLL patient had at least one immunodominant TCRbeta clonotype.

The table came from immunoSEQ multiplex PCR; TCRdb's copy has only in-frame clones and leaves some out. This table has about 1,800 clones, 29% appearing once. The antigens for these receptors are not known. What was sequenced was peripheral blood mononuclear cells. These receptors originate from a male patient aged 50 or older with T-cell large granular lymphocyte leukemia. Some clones in this sample may be carry-over from other donors' samples.

The chain carries TRBV7-9 and TRBJ2-7; D possibly uses TRBD1 or TRBD2 (5 bases each). This CDR3 has 11 amino acids. Between the trimmed V and J ends, which lost 6 bases and 6 bases, there was a span of 9 bases. From germline, CDR1 is SEHNR and CDR2 FQNEAQ (reference sequence). The CDR3 loop is CASREGPEQYF. The DNA of the CDR3 is TGTGCCAGCAGAGAGGGGCCCGAGCAGTACTTC.

This clone was picked up a small number of times. The chain carries TRBV5-1 and TRBJ2-7; no definite D call. The V end was cut by 0 bases, the J end by 0 bases, with 7 bases between. The CDR3 covers 14 residues. Germline CDR1 SGHRS, CDR2 YFSETQ. CDR3 sequence (DNA): TGCGCCAGCAGCTTGGGGCGGAGCTCCTACGAGCAGTACTTC. Its protein is CASSLGRSSYEQYF.

In its sample, this clone was seen once. The rearrangement links TRBV6-6 to TRBJ1-1, with no clear D. This CDR3 is 13 amino acids long. CDR1 MNHNY and CDR2 SVGAGI come from the germline V gene (reference sequence). Trimming took 6 bases from V and 1 from J, leaving 9 bases between them. CDR3 nucleotide sequence: TGTGCCAGCAGCGCACAGCCGAACACTGAAGCTTTCTTT. The encoded protein is CASSAQPNTEAFF.

The sample holds a few counts of this clone. The chain employs TRBV27 and TRBJ2-1; TRBD2 is a possible D gene (5 bases). The CDR3 spans 14 residues. Trimming left V 6 bases short and J 1 base short, with 10 bases between. CDR1 is MNHEY and CDR2 is SMNVEV in the germline V gene (reference sequence). CDR3 bases: TGTGCCAGCAGACCCACTAGTTCCTACAATGAGCAGTTCTTC. Amino acids: CASRPTSSYNEQFF.

This clone came up a few times. The chain links TRBV7-8 to TRBJ1-5, with TRBD1 as a possible D gene (5 bases). V was pared by 5 bases and J by 7 bases, with 9 bases between. The CDR3 spans 12 residues. The germline CDR1 and CDR2 sequences are SGHVS and FQNEAQ. The CDR3 coding sequence is TGTGCCAGCAGCGGAAGGGGACAGCCCCAGCATTTT. Translated, it gives CASSGRGQPQHF.

CDR3 nucleotide sequence: TGCGCCAGCAGCTTTTCGAGCCGGGTGGGGGAAAAACTGTTTTTT. Its translation: CASSFSSRVGEKLFF. The chain has TRBV5-1 and TRBJ1-4; no reliable D call. Germline assignment: CDR1 SGHRS and CDR2 YFSETQ. The ends were cut back, 2 bases at V and 8 bases at J, with 16 bases in the middle. The CDR3 contains 15 residues.

The V gene is TRBV5-4, the J gene TRBJ2-5; weak D call: TRBD2 (7 bases). The CDR3 is 15 amino acids. The germline V gene has CDR1 SGHNT and CDR2 YYREEE (reference sequence). The V end lost 3 bases, the J end lost 4 bases, and 16 bases lay between the germline ends. The DNA for the CDR3 is TGTGCCAGCAGCTCGGCTGGGGGGGGCGGAGAGACCCAGTACTTC. Translation gives CASSSAGGGGETQYF.

The chain employs TRBV5-6 and TRBJ1-5; D is unresolved. CDR3 length: 15 residues. The germline V gene encodes CDR1 SGHDT and CDR2 YYEEEE. Trimming took off 4 bases at V and 6 bases at J, with 17 bases between the two ends. In DNA form, the CDR3 reads TGTGCCAGCAGCACGGGCCTGCTAACGGGTCAGCCCCAGCATTTT. This translates into CASSTGLLTGQPQHF. Complete variable domain (other parts from reference TRBV5-6 and TRBJ1-5): DAGVTQSPTHLIKTRGQQVTLRCSPKSGHDTVSWYQQALGQGPQFIFQYYEEEERQRGNFPDRFSGHQFPNYSSELNVNALLLGDSALYLCASSTGLLTGQPQHFGDGTRLSIL.

This clone was observed a few times. V usage is TRBV5-1 and J usage is TRBJ1-5; no clear D gene. V lost 4 bases to trimming and J lost 4 bases, with 15 bases between them. The germline gives CDR1 SGHRS, CDR2 YFSETQ. This CDR3 is built from 15 residues. CDR3 residues: CASSPQWAVNQPQHF. The CDR3 DNA follows: TGCGCCAGCAGCCCGCAGTGGGCGGTTAATCAGCCCCAGCATTTT.

The chain couples TRBV27 to TRBJ2-7; D unresolved. Germline CDR1 and CDR2: MNHEY and SMNVEV (reference sequence). V was trimmed by 6 bases and J by 7 bases, leaving 10 bases between them. The CDR3 has 11 residues. This CDR3 reads CASSEWGEQYF. In nucleotides, the CDR3 is TGTGCCAGCAGCGAATGGGGAGAGCAGTACTTC.

In this sample, this clone turned up a few times. This rearrangement joins TRBV30 to TRBJ1-1; D remains unclear. The CDR3 sequence is 11 residues long. Germline CDR1 and CDR2: GTSNPN and SVGIG (reference sequence). V lost 3 bases to trimming and J lost 0 bases, with 2 bases between them. CDR3 coding DNA: TGTGCCTGGAGAGTGAACACTGAAGCTTTCTTT. Its translation: CAWRVNTEAFF. Together with reference TRBV30 and TRBJ1-1, the CDR3 gives the full variable domain: SQTIHQWPATLVQPVGSPLSLECTVEGTSNPNLYWYRQAAGRGLQLLFYSVGIGQISSEVPQNLSASRPQDRQFILSSKKLLLSDSGFYLCAWRVNTEAFFGQGTRLTVV.

The V and J genes are TRBV5-1 and TRBJ1-2; no definite D call. V was clipped by 2 bases and J by 5 bases, with 16 bases between them. The CDR3 covers 15 residues. In germline, CDR1 is SGHRS, CDR2 YFSETQ. The CDR3 nucleotides read TGCGCCAGCAGCTTTGAACGGACGGAGACATATGGCTACACCTTC. The encoded protein is CASSFERTETYGYTF.

This clone turned up a few times. J is TRBJ2-7 and V is TRBV28; D unclear. The germline V gene encodes CDR1 MDHEN and CDR2 SYDVKM. The CDR3 is made up of 12 amino acids. Trimming left V 2 bases short and J 6 bases short, with 8 bases between. The CDR3 DNA reads TGTGCCAGCAGTTTAGAGGTCACCGAGCAGTACTTC. This sequence encodes CASSLEVTEQYF.

The chain has TRBV5-1 and TRBJ2-3; D might be TRBD1 or TRBD2, each matching 5 bases. Germline V gene lookup returns CDR1 SGHRS and CDR2 YFSETQ. This CDR3 has 15 residues. V was trimmed by 2 bases and J by 1 base, leaving 11 bases between them. The CDR3 region has the DNA TGCGCCAGCAGCTTAGGTTTGGGACGCACAGATACGCAGTATTTT. It specifies CASSLGLGRTDTQYF.

This clone was seen more than once but under ten times. CDR3 nucleotide sequence: TGTGCCAGCTTGACTAGCGAGAACTACAATGAGCAGTTCTTC. Its protein product is CASLTSENYNEQFF. This rearrangement joins TRBV18 to TRBJ2-1, with 8 nucleotides matching TRBD2. With 7 bases clipped from V and 3 bases from J, the junction kept 5 bases outside the gene matches. This CDR3 contains 14 residues. From germline, CDR1 is KGHSH and CDR2 LQKENI.

This chain links TRBV18 with TRBJ2-7, with 7 bases fitting TRBD1. Trimming cost V 0 bases and J 3 bases; bases outside gene matches: 5. The germline V gene encodes CDR1 KGHSH and CDR2 LQKENI. CDR3 length: 15 residues. This CDR3 is CASSPPAQGDYEQYF. CDR3 in DNA: TGTGCCAGCTCACCACCCGCCCAGGGGGACTACGAGCAGTACTTC.

The chain couples TRBV18 to TRBJ2-7; D not certain. Germline lookup yields CDR1 KGHSH and CDR2 LQKENI. The CDR3 is 14 residues long. The V gene lost 2 bases and the J gene lost 0 bases, with 8 bases spanning the gap. For the CDR3, the DNA is TGTGCCAGCTCACCAGCCCGAGGCTCCTACGAGCAGTACTTC. Its protein product is CASSPARGSYEQYF.

This clone was observed once. This chain uses TRBV5-1 with TRBJ1-1; D not resolved. The CDR3 has 13 residues. The V end was cut by 2 bases, the J end by 1 base, with 6 bases between. Germline V CDR1 and CDR2: SGHRS, YFSETQ. CDR3 loop: CASSFSANTEAFF. CDR3 DNA sequence: TGCGCCAGCAGCTTTTCAGCGAACACTGAAGCTTTCTTT.

This clone appeared a few times. The chain links TRBV18 to TRBJ2-7, with D unresolved. Trimming removed 4 bases at V and 2 bases at J, with 12 bases between. CDR3 length equals 14 residues. Per the germline V gene, CDR1 is KGHSH and CDR2 is LQKENI. The CDR3, as DNA: TGTGCCAGCTCACGGCGCCCTGACCCCTACGAGCAGTACTTC. Translating gives CASSRRPDPYEQYF.

This clone was counted between two and nine times. This chain joins TRBV30 and TRBJ2-1; D is ambiguous. The V end was cut by 1 base, the J end by 7 bases, with 14 bases between. The germline V gene has CDR1 GTSNPN and CDR2 SVGIG (reference sequence). The CDR3 covers 14 residues. The CDR3 protein is CAWSELLIWNEQFF. CDR3 nucleotide sequence: TGTGCCTGGAGTGAATTGCTTATTTGGAATGAGCAGTTCTTC.

This clone was detected only a few times. V is TRBV4-3 and J is TRBJ2-4, with TRBD2 identical over 8 bases. There are 19 residues in the CDR3. Germline CDR1 reads LGHNA; CDR2 reads YSLEER. J was trimmed by 0 bases and V by 0 bases; bases with no gene match: 10. This chain's CDR3 is CASSQDVSGGLLAKNIQYF. CDR3 coding DNA: TGCGCCAGCAGCCAAGACGTTTCGGGAGGGCTCCTAGCCAAAAACATTCAGTACTTC.

This clone has a handful of counts. CDR3 protein: CASSPTSSGEQFF. In nucleotides, the CDR3 is TGTGCCAGCAGCCCAACTTCATCGGGTGAGCAGTTCTTC. The chain uses TRBV27 and TRBJ2-1; D is uncertain. Trimming took off 6 bases at V and 9 bases at J, with 15 bases between the two ends. The CDR3 is 13 amino acids. Germline V CDR1 and CDR2: MNHEY, SMNVEV (reference sequence).

This clone has only a few counts. The chain uses TRBV4-2 and TRBJ2-5; 11 bases agree with TRBD2. This CDR3 spans 15 amino acids. Per the germline V gene, CDR1 is LGHNA and CDR2 is YNFKEQ. J was trimmed by 2 bases and V by 4 bases; bases with no gene match: 3. The CDR3 bases are TGTGCCAGCAGCCGAGGGACTAGCGGTCAAGAGACCCAGTACTTC. As protein: CASSRGTSGQETQYF.

Sample share makes this clone medium-sized. V gene TRBV18 combines with J gene TRBJ1-2; D is undetermined. Trimming removed 0 bases at V and 3 bases at J, with 8 bases between. The CDR3 has 14 amino acids. The germline V gene encodes CDR1 KGHSH and CDR2 LQKENI. CDR3 bases: TGTGCCAGCTCACCACCTTCAGCCTACTATGGCTACACCTTC. It yields the protein CASSPPSAYYGYTF.

In its sample, this clone was seen a few times. The V and J genes are TRBV27 and TRBJ2-3, with D possibly being TRBD1 (5 bases). Germline assignment: CDR1 MNHEY and CDR2 SMNVEV (reference sequence). Trimming took off 3 bases at V and 8 bases at J, with 15 bases between the two ends. CDR3 length: 14 amino acids. CDR3 sequence: CASSFVQGRGTQYF. CDR3 in DNA: TGTGCCAGCAGTTTTGTCCAGGGAAGGGGTACGCAGTATTTT.

The rearrangement uses TRBV5-1 and TRBJ2-7; D ambiguous. Per the germline V gene, CDR1 is SGHRS and CDR2 is YFSETQ. Trimming removed 0 bases from V and 3 bases from J, with 10 bases in between. The CDR3 consists of 14 residues. This CDR3 is CASSLAFGYYEQYF. In DNA form, the CDR3 reads TGCGCCAGCAGCTTGGCCTTTGGGTACTACGAGCAGTACTTC.

This clone was seen a few times. The chain joins TRBV7-9 to TRBJ2-4, with TRBD1 matching over 8 bases. The junction had 11 bases not matched to a gene; V was cut back by 4 bases and J by 0 bases. This CDR3 is built from 18 residues. Germline-derived CDR1 and CDR2 are SEHNR and FQNEAQ (reference sequence). This chain's CDR3 is CASSWTGLGGLAKNIQYF. In DNA form, the CDR3 reads TGTGCCAGCAGCTGGACAGGGCTCGGTGGGCTAGCCAAAAACATTCAGTACTTC.

This clone was seen more than once but under ten times. The chain joins TRBV7-9 to TRBJ1-1; no definite D call. CDR1 is SEHNR and CDR2 is FQNEAQ in the germline V gene (reference sequence). V dropped 4 bases and J dropped 1 base, with 7 bases sitting between them. The CDR3 runs 13 residues. CDR3 residues: CASSSHGNTEAFF. The CDR3 DNA is TGTGCCAGCAGCTCCCATGGGAACACTGAAGCTTTCTTT. The full variable domain, rest sourced from reference TRBV7-9 and TRBJ1-1, is DTGVSQNPRHKITKRGQNVTFRCDPISEHNRLYWYRQTLGQGPEFLTYFQNEAQLEKSRLLSDRFSAERPKGSFSTLEIQRTEQGDSAMYLCASSSHGNTEAFFGQGTRLTVV.

V gene TRBV5-6 combines with J gene TRBJ1-1; a possible D gene is TRBD1 (5 bases). CDR1 is SGHDT and CDR2 is YYEEEE in the germline V gene. V lost 4 bases and J 7 bases, leaving 14 bases between the germline ends. The CDR3 consists of 13 residues. The CDR3 DNA reads TGTGCCAGCAGCCCGATTGGGACGAATGAAGCTTTCTTT. Translating it yields CASSPIGTNEAFF.

V and J are TRBV6-6 and TRBJ2-5; TRBD1 matches at 9 bases. CDR3 length equals 14 residues. Germline V lookup: CDR1 MNHNY, CDR2 SVGAGI (reference sequence). J gave up 5 bases and V 2 bases, and 3 bases lay outside the gene matches. The CDR3 here is CASSYGGTGETQYF. CDR3 DNA: TGTGCCAGCAGTTACGGAGGGACAGGGGAGACCCAGTACTTC.

This clone came up a few times. The chain joins TRBV18 to TRBJ2-7; D may match TRBD1 or TRBD2 (5 bases each). V was clipped by 6 bases and J by 5 bases, with 17 bases between them. This CDR3 comprises 14 residues. Per germline, CDR1 KGHSH and CDR2 LQKENI. As DNA, the CDR3 is TGTGCCAGCTCGGCCCTCGGGGCGGTCCACGAGCAGTACTTC. Translating it yields CASSALGAVHEQYF.

This chain links TRBV30 with TRBJ1-1, with a possible D match to TRBD1 (5 bases). Trimming shortened V by 3 bases and J by 1 base, and 9 bases separated the two germline ends. The germline V gene encodes CDR1 GTSNPN and CDR2 SVGIG (reference sequence). The CDR3 sequence is 13 residues long. The CDR3, as DNA: TGTGCCTGGAGCCTGGGGGAGAACACTGAAGCTTTCTTT. This encodes CAWSLGENTEAFF.